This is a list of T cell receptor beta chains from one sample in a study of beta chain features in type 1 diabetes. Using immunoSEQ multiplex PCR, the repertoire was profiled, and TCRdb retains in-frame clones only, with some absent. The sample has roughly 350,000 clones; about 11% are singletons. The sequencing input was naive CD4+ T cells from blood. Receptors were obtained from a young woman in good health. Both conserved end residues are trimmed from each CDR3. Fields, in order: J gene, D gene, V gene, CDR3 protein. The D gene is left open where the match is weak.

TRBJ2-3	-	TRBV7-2	ASSGGRGYTDTQY
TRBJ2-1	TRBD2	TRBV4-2	ASSQAPLAGEINEQF
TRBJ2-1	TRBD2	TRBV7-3	ASSRLAGAGNEQF
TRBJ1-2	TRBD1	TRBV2	ASSEEQGPSYGYT
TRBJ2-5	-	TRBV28	ASSFPGEYQETQY
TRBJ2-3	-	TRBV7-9	ASSSPPRTVLTDTQY
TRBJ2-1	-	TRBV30	AWSVGGEQF
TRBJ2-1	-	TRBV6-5	ASSEEDEQF
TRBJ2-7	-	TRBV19	ASSVQGSHEQY
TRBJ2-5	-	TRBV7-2	ASSEIALAAQY
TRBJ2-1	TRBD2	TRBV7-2	ASRPSGTGDEQF
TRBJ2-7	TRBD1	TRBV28	ASSKGQPYEQY
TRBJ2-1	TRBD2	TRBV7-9	ASSRGGREFYNEQF
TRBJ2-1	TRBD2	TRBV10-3	AISGVAGAHDEQF
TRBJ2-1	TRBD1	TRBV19	AVETRDRGNEQF
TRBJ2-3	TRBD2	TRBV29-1	SSDSGRTSGEDTQY
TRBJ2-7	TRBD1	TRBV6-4	ASSDSQGAREQY
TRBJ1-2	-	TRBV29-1	SVVLQPINYGYT
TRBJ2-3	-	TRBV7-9	ASSLLAGPDTQY
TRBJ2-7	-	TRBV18	ASSPTRGYYEQY
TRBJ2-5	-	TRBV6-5	ASSYRLGDLETQY
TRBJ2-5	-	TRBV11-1	ASSLTVTQY
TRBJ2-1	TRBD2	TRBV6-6	ASSLASGSFYEQF
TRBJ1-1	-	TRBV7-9	ASSTQGSTEAF
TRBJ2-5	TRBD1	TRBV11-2	ASSRGTGAQETQY
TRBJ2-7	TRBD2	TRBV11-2	ASSLALGLADEQY
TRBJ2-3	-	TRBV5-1	ASSLVRSTDTQY
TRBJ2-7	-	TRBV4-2	ASSLAPMGNYEQY
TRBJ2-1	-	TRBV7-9	ASSARGGTVNEQF
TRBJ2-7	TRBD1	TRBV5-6	ASSLPGQGLKESYEQY
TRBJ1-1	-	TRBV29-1	SVGGRRDTEAF
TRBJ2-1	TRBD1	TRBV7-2	ASSLWTGQGNEQF
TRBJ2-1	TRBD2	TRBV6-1	ATLAGGYNEQF
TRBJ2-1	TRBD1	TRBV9	ASSSRTGAPGSYNEQF
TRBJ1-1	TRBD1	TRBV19	ASITTRGQGPHTEAF
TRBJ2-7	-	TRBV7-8	ASSLVLSEQY
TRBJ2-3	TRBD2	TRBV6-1	ASSGTSVSTDTQY
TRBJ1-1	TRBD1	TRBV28	ASVRDRLEAF
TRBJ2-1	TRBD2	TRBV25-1	ASSESGLSGAYNEQF
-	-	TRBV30	AWSRGAYEQY
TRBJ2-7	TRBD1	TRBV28	ASTEPGQGSYEQY
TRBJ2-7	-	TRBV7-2	ASSFGGISYEQY
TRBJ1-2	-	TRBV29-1	SVDLPTGYGYT
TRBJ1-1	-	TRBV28	ASSLPQQGNTEAF
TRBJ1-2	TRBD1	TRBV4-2	ASSQYSTGTGVYGYT
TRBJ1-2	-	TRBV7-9	ASSLYAGNYGYT
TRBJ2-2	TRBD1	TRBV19	ASSPTSGQGGLF
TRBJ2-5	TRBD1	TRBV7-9	ASSSTLGQGLIGTQY
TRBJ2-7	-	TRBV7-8	ASSLLSQDTYEQY
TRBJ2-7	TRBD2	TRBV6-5	ASRGKLASTYEQY
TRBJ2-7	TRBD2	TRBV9	ASSAGLAGVNAPYEQY